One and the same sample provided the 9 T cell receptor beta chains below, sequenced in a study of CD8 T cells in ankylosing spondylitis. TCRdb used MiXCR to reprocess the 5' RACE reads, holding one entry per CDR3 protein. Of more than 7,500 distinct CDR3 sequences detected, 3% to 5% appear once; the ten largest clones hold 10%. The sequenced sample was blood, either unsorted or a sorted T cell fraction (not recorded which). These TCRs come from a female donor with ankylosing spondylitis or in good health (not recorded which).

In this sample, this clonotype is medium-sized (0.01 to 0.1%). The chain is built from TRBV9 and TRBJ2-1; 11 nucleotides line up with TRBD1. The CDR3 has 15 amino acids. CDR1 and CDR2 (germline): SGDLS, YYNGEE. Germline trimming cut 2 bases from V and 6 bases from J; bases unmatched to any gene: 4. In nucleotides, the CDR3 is TGTGCCAGCAGCGTGGACAGGGGGCCAAGCAATGAGCAGTTCTTC. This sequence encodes CASSVDRGPSNEQFF.

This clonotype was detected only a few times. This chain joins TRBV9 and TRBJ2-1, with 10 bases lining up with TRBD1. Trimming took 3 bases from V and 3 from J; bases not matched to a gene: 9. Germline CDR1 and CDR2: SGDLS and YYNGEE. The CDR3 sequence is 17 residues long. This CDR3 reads CASSAGHRTGGYNEQFF. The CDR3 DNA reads TGTGCCAGCAGCGCCGGGCATAGGACAGGGGGCTACAATGAGCAGTTCTTC.

CDR3 sequence (DNA): TGTGCCAGCAGCGTAGTAGCGGGGGCATTAGAGCAGTTCTTC. Protein product: CASSVVAGALEQFF. The chain is built from TRBV9 and TRBJ2-1; TRBD2 matches at 9 bases. Germline assignment: CDR1 SGDLS and CDR2 YYNGEE. With 0 bases clipped from V and 10 bases from J, the junction kept 5 bases outside the gene matches. This CDR3 contains 14 residues.

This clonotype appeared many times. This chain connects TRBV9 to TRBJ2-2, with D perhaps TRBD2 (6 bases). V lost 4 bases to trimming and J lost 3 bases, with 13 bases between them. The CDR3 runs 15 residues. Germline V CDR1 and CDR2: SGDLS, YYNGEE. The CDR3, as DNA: TGTGCCAGCAGCAGGAGGGACGTCGACACCGGGGAGCTGTTTTTT. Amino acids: CASSRRDVDTGELFF.

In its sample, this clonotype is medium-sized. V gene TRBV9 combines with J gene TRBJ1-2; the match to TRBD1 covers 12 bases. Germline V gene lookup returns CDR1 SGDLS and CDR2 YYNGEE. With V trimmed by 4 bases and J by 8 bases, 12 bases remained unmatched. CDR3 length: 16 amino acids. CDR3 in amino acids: CASSPPGTGGAEGYTF. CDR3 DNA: TGTGCCAGCAGCCCCCCCGGGACAGGGGGCGCGGAGGGCTACACCTTC.

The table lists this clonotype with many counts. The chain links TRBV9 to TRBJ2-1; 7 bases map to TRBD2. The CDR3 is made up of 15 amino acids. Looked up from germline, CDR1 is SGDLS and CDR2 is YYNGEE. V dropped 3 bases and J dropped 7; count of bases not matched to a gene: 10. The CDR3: CASSESSGGVNEQFF. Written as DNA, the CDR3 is TGTGCCAGCAGCGAGTCGTCGGGGGGAGTAAATGAGCAGTTCTTC.

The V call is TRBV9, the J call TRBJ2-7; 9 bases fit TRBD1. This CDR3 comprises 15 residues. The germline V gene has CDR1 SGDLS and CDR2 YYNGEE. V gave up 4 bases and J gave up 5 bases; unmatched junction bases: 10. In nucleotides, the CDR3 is TGTGCCAGCAGCTCGCCAGGGACAGGGTCCCACGAGCAGTACTTC. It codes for CASSSPGTGSHEQYF.

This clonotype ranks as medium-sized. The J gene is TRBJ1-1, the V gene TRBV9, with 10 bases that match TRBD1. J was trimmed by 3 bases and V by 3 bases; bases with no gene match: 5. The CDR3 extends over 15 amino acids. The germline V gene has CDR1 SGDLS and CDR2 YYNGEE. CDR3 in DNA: TGTGCCAGCAGCGCCCAAGGACAGGGGGACACTGAAGCTTTCTTT. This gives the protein CASSAQGQGDTEAFF.

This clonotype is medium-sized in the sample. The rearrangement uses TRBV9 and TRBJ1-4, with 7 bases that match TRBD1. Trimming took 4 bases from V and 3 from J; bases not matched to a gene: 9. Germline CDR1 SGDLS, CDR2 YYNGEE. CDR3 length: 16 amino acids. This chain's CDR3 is CASSPEEGAANEKLFF. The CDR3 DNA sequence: TGTGCCAGCAGCCCAGAGGAGGGGGCAGCTAATGAAAAACTGTTTTTT.